The 12 T cell receptor beta chains in this list originate from one sample, sequenced in a study of T cells after yellow fever vaccination. TCRdb re-derived calls from the 5' RACE reads in MiXCR, one entry per CDR3 protein. The table has hundreds of thousands of distinct CDR3 sequences, approximately 8% seen once. This specimen was PBMCs, taken roughly 47 days after the first yellow fever vaccination. Source of these receptors: a man aged 18 to 30 who received the YFV17D yellow fever vaccine.

V is TRBV5-5 and J is TRBJ1-2; tentative D call: TRBD1 (5 bases). Germline V lookup: CDR1 SGHKS, CDR2 YYEKEE (reference sequence). Deletions cut 2 bases from V and 6 bases from J, with 17 bases between. CDR3 size: 15 residues. CDR3 in amino acids: CASSFIRQGEHGYTF. CDR3 nucleotide sequence: TGTGCCAGCAGCTTTATAAGGCAGGGTGAACATGGCTACACCTTC.

A few counts support this clonotype. This chain connects TRBV25-1 to TRBJ1-1; D gene uncertain. Trimming removed 7 bases at V and 6 bases at J, with 15 bases between. Germline loops: CDR1 MGHDK, CDR2 SYGVNS. The CDR3 extends over 13 amino acids. CDR3: CASIRPFTSEAFF. The CDR3 coding sequence is TGTGCCAGCATCCGCCCGTTTACCTCTGAAGCTTTCTTT.

There are many counts of this clonotype. This chain connects TRBV12-3 or TRBV12-4 to TRBJ2-1; 9 nucleotides line up with TRBD1. Losses at the gene ends were 5 bases for V and 8 bases for J; bases not matched to a gene: 7. The CDR3 is 14 residues long. The CDR3 DNA follows: TGTGCCAGCAGTCCATGGGACAGGGAGGATGAGCAGTTCTTC. Protein product: CASSPWDREDEQFF.

Many counts were recorded for this clonotype. Mismatch with germline at one junction end may stem from a read error. The genes are TRBV5-1 and TRBJ2-5; tentative D call: TRBD1 (6 bases). Germline CDR1 reads SGHRS; CDR2 reads YFSETQ. The CDR3 has 13 residues. CDR3 in DNA: TGTGCCAGCAGTTTTCAGGGGAGAGAGACCCAGTACTTC. Residues: CASSFQGRETQYF.

This clonotype came up a few times. This chain joins TRBV10-3 and TRBJ2-1; D unresolved. There are 11 residues in the CDR3. Between the trimmed V and J ends, which lost 6 bases and 3 bases, there was a span of 3 bases. Per germline, CDR1 ENHRY and CDR2 SYGVKD. The CDR3 region is CAIRSYNEQFF. CDR3 in DNA: TGTGCCATCAGGAGCTACAATGAGCAGTTCTTC.

The chain combines TRBV7-2 with TRBJ2-5, with a possible D match to TRBD2 (5 bases). This CDR3 is 13 amino acids long. V shed 4 bases and J shed 3 bases, with 9 bases lying between them. Germline V CDR1 and CDR2: SGHTA, FQGNSA. CDR3 DNA sequence: TGTGCCAGCAGCTCGACTATCAAAGAGACCCAGTACTTC. Its translation: CASSSTIKETQYF.

This clonotype was recorded many times. The J gene is TRBJ2-3, the V gene TRBV5-1, with 8 bases that match TRBD1. Germline V gene sequence: CDR1 SGHRS, CDR2 YFSETQ. The CDR3 loop spans 15 amino acids. J gave up 3 bases and V 4 bases, and 7 bases lay outside the gene matches. The CDR3 is CASSLQGTGTDTQYF. The CDR3 DNA is TGCGCCAGCAGCCTCCAGGGGACAGGAACAGATACGCAGTATTTT.

The rearrangement links TRBV29-1 to TRBJ2-1; tentative D call: TRBD1 (8 bases). The CDR3 consists of 15 residues. CDR1 is SQVTM, CDR2 ANQGSEA, per germline. V lost 4 bases to trimming and J lost 0 bases, with 13 bases between them. The CDR3 DNA follows: TGCAGCGTTGTCCACAGGGGGGGCTCCTACAATGAGCAGTTCTTC. It is translated as CSVVHRGGSYNEQFF.

The chain recombines TRBV7-9 with TRBJ1-2; D may be TRBD1 (5 bases). V lost 6 bases, J lost 1 base, and 9 bases lay in between. The CDR3 runs to 13 residues. Looked up from germline, CDR1 is SEHNR and CDR2 is FQNEAQ (reference sequence). Written as DNA, the CDR3 is TGTGCCAGCAGGCGAGACAGTAACTATGGCTACACCTTC. This codes for CASRRDSNYGYTF.

J is TRBJ2-7 and V is TRBV11-2; D unclear. Germline lookup yields CDR1 SGHAT and CDR2 FQNNGV. Trimming left V 6 bases short and J 6 bases short, with 9 bases between. CDR3 length: 11 amino acids. CDR3 nucleotide sequence: TGTGCCAGCAGGAGGCTAGGCGAGCAGTACTTC. Encoded protein: CASRRLGEQYF.

The V gene is TRBV30, the J gene TRBJ1-4; 8 nucleotides line up with TRBD1. The V gene's germline CDR1 is GTSNPN and CDR2 SVGIG (reference sequence). The CDR3 has 16 amino acids. V dropped 5 bases and J dropped 0; count of bases not matched to a gene: 8. This CDR3 reads CAWATGALATNEKLFF. For the CDR3, the DNA is TGTGCCTGGGCGACAGGGGCACTAGCAACTAATGAAAAACTGTTTTTT.

This clonotype has only a few counts. The V call is TRBV6-5, the J call TRBJ2-7, with 8 bases that match TRBD1. V trimming: 2 bases; J trimming: 6 bases; junction bases outside the gene matches: 6. The CDR3 is 14 residues long. Germline CDR1 reads MNHEY; CDR2 reads SVGAGI. Here the CDR3 DNA reads TGTGCCAGCAGTTACGGACAGGGCCGTGGCGAGCAGTACGTC. Amino acid sequence: CASSYGQGRGEQYV.